This T cell receptor (beta chain) was profiled in a study of T cells in Graves' hyperthyroidism and ophthalmopathy. For the diagnoses, clinical symptoms, serum thyroxine and TRAb, thyroid ultrasound and orbital computed tomography were used. Germline V CDR1 and CDR2: DFQATT, SNEGSKA (reference sequence). The CDR3 length is 13 residues. V lost 0 bases, J lost 9 bases, and 12 bases lay in between. This clonotype was detected a few times. RNA transcripts yielded amplified TCR beta CDR3 regions. The TCR CDR3 was amplified in a first-round RT-PCR using the HTBI primer set. One entry per CDR3 protein results from TCRdb running MiXCR on the multiplex PCR reads. The sample carries fewer than 450,000 distinct CDR3 sequences, about 17% recorded once.

The gene calls are TRBV20-1 and TRBJ2-1, with a possible D match to TRBD1 (5 bases). Source material: blood. This TCR came from a woman in her thirties with Graves' hyperthyroidism that later progressed to Graves' ophthalmopathy. The CDR3 spells CSARDWQGTEQFF. CDR3 in DNA: TGCAGTGCTAGAGATTGGCAGGGTACTGAGCAGTTCTTC.